This T cell receptor beta chain was identified during a study of blood T cell repertoires in COVID-19. Overall study context: Donors in the United States, Italy and Spain gave samples during acute or convalescent COVID-19. The cDNA or gDNA used as material had been derived from T cells, B-cell-depleted T cells, or PBMCs.

As processed by the authors: The assay estimated nucleated cells by amplifying reference gene primers. Data came from immunoSEQ multiplex PCR; TCRdb stores just in-frame clones and leaves some out. The DNA gave D and trimming, while V, J and clone size come from that table. The data contain about 100,000 clones, around 80% of them singletons. CDR1 and CDR2 (germline): DFQATT, SNEGSKA (reference sequence). CDR3 length: 11 amino acids. Trimming shortened V by 3 bases and J by 6 bases, and 8 bases separated the two germline ends. Input material: peripheral blood. V usage is TRBV20-1 and J usage is TRBJ1-2; D is uncertain. The receptor's source is a man in his sixties with active or convalescent COVID-19. CDR3 sequence: CSARGVNGYTF. In DNA, the CDR3 is TGCAGTGCTAGGGGCGTAAATGGCTACACCTTC.